Listed below are T cell receptor beta chains from one sample, sequenced in a study of cytomegalovirus exposure and HLA in healthy donors. Sequencing used immunoSEQ multiplex PCR; TCRdb keeps in-frame clones, though not all of them. The sample holds about 180,000 clones, 84% seen once. The source material was PBMCs. Receptors were obtained from a girl between 5 and 17 years old in good health and CMV-seropositive. CDR3s include the opening cysteine and the closing phenylalanine or tryptophan. The D gene is left open where the match is weak. For some rows the clone size is stated as once, few or many, or as a class when expanded; others skip it.

V,D,size,J,DNA,CDR3
TRBV5-5,NA,NA,TRBJ2-1,TGTGCCAGCAGCCTGGACCGAGGCTCCTACAATGAGCAGTTCTTC,CASSLDRGSYNEQFF
TRBV9,NA,NA,TRBJ2-5,TGTGCCAGCAGCTTCTCAACGGGACAACAAGAGACCCAGTACTTC,CASSFSTGQQETQYF
TRBV19,NA,NA,TRBJ1-3,TGTGCCAGTAGTATATTTGGACACCTCTCTGGAAACACCATATATTTT,CASSIFGHLSGNTIYF
TRBV30,NA,few,TRBJ1-5,TGTGCCTGGAGTTCATGGCAGGGAAGCGAGAATCAGCCCCAGCATTTT,CAWSSWQGSENQPQHF
TRBV28,NA,NA,TRBJ1-3,TGTGCCAGCAGTCCCCCTTGGGGGGGGAGTAGGTCTGGAAACACCATATATTTT,CASSPPWGGSRSGNTIYF
TRBV29-1,NA,NA,TRBJ1-1,TGCAGCGTTGAAGATTTGCCAGGTAGAAGTGAAGCTTTCTTT,CSVEDLPGRSEAFF
TRBV9,TRBD2,NA,TRBJ2-7,TGTGCCAGCAGCGTAGATGGATATAGCGGGGGTTCCTACGAGCAGTACTTC,CASSVDGYSGGSYEQYF
TRBV12-5,NA,few,TRBJ2-7,TGTGCTAGTGGTTTCCCGCGGGCAGGGAGGTCCTACGAGCAGTACTTC,CASGFPRAGRSYEQYF
TRBV2,NA,NA,TRBJ2-1,TGTGCCAGCAGTGGTGTCGCGAATTATGAGCAGTTCTTC,CASSGVANYEQFF
TRBV9,NA,NA,TRBJ1-3,TGTGCCAGCAGCCCACTAGACAGGCGCTCTGGAAACACCATATATTTT,CASSPLDRRSGNTIYF
TRBV5-1,TRBD1,NA,TRBJ2-6,TGCGCCAGCAGCTTGGCAGGGGGCCTTGAACACTCTGGGGCCAACGTCCTGACTTTC,CASSLAGGLEHSGANVLTF
TRBV15,NA,NA,TRBJ2-1,TGTGCCACCAGCCGGGGGAACAATGAGCAGTTCTTC,CATSRGNNEQFF
TRBV13,TRBD1,NA,TRBJ2-5,TGTGCCAGCAGCTTAGTAGGGGGCGGAGAGACCCAGTACTTC,CASSLVGGGETQYF
TRBV5-6,NA,once,TRBJ1-3,TGTGCCAGCAGCTTGGTCGCGGGAGCCGCGGGAAACACCATATATTTT,CASSLVAGAAGNTIYF
TRBV6-1,NA,NA,TRBJ1-5,TGTGCCAGCTTTACGGCAGGTAGCAATCAGCCCCAGCATTTT,CASFTAGSNQPQHF
TRBV4-1,NA,NA,TRBJ2-1,TGCGCCAGCAGCCATACAGGAAAAAAAAACTACAATGAGCAGTTCTTC,CASSHTGKKNYNEQFF
TRBV6-5,NA,NA,TRBJ1-1,TGTGCCAGCAGTTACTCAAGGAGCGATACTGAAGCTTTCTTT,CASSYSRSDTEAFF
TRBV2,NA,NA,TRBJ1-1,TGTGCCAGCAGTAGGCGGGCCTTACCGAACACTGAAGCTTTCTTT,CASSRRALPNTEAFF
TRBV28,NA,NA,TRBJ1-6,TGTGCCAGCAGTTTACCAGGCCCAGAGGGCTCACCCCTCCACTTT,CASSLPGPEGSPLHF
TRBV11-3,NA,NA,TRBJ1-1,TGTGCCAGCAGCCTCGGGGGTCCGAACACTGAAGCTTTCTTT,CASSLGGPNTEAFF
TRBV19,NA,NA,TRBJ1-6,TGTGCCAGTAGTCCAACCGGGTCGAGGCAAGGTAATTCACCCCTCCACTTT,CASSPTGSRQGNSPLHF
TRBV7-8,TRBD1,NA,TRBJ1-2,TGTGCCAGCAGCTCCGCCCGGACAGGGGAAGGCGGCTATGGCTACACCTTC,CASSSARTGEGGYGYTF
TRBV10-3,TRBD2,NA,TRBJ2-3,TGTGCCATCAGTCCCGGGGGGGGCACAGATACGCAGTATTTT,CAISPGGGTDTQYF
TRBV27,NA,NA,TRBJ1-2,TGTGCCAGCAGTTATTTCGCAGGGGATACGAGCTACACCTTC,CASSYFAGDTSYTF
TRBV5-4,NA,few,TRBJ1-2,TGTGCCAGCAGCTCGCTGGGAGTAGACACCTTC,CASSSLGVDTF
TRBV25-1,TRBD1,NA,TRBJ1-2,TGTGCCAGCACCCAGACAGGGAACGATGGCTACACCTTC,CASTQTGNDGYTF
TRBV11-2,TRBD2,NA,TRBJ2-5,TGTGCCAGCAGCTTTTACGGGGGGCAAGAGACCCAGTACTTC,CASSFYGGQETQYF
TRBV7-3,TRBD1,NA,TRBJ2-4,TGTGCCAGCAGCCTAACCGGGACAGGGTTGTCCAAAAACATTCAGTACTTC,CASSLTGTGLSKNIQYF
TRBV7-6,NA,NA,TRBJ1-1,TGTGCCAGCAGCCTAATGGGGGGTGAAGCTTTCTTT,CASSLMGGEAFF
TRBV4-1,NA,NA,TRBJ2-2,TGCGCCAGCAGCCAAGGAGCCCCCGGGGAGCTGTTTTTT,CASSQGAPGELFF
TRBV19,TRBD2,NA,TRBJ2-5,TGTGCCAGTAGTGCGACCGGGACTAAGGCCGTTGAGACCCAGTACTTC,CASSATGTKAVETQYF
TRBV5-6,TRBD1,NA,TRBJ1-2,TGTGCCAGCAGCTTATTGGACAGGGACTATGGCTACACCTTC,CASSLLDRDYGYTF
TRBV9,NA,NA,TRBJ1-6,TGTGCCAGCAGCGAGGCCGGACAGAGCTCCTATAATTCACCCCTCCACTTT,CASSEAGQSSYNSPLHF
TRBV2,NA,NA,TRBJ2-1,TGTGCCAGCACGGCTAGCGCCTTCCCCTACAATGAGCAGTTCTTC,CASTASAFPYNEQFF
TRBV18,TRBD1,NA,TRBJ1-1,TGTGCCAGTGGACAGGGGGGTACTGAAGCTTTCTTT,CASGQGGTEAFF
TRBV11-3,TRBD1,once,TRBJ2-3,TGTGCCAGCAGCTTAGGGGGGTGGACAGGGGGGACAGATACGCAGTATTTT,CASSLGGWTGGTDTQYF
TRBV19,NA,NA,TRBJ1-3,TGTGCCAGTAGTATAATTCCCACCGACAGGACGTTCTCTGGAAACACCATATATTTT,CASSIIPTDRTFSGNTIYF
TRBV5-4,TRBD2,few,TRBJ2-2,TGTGCCAGCAGCTCGAAGGGGAGCGGGGGCAACACCGGGGAGCTGTTTTTT,CASSSKGSGGNTGELFF
TRBV27,TRBD1,NA,TRBJ2-7,TGTGCCAGCAGTTTCGACAGGGCGCACGAGCAGTACTTC,CASSFDRAHEQYF
TRBV5-6,TRBD2,NA,TRBJ2-7,TGTGCCAGCAGCCCCTTAGCGGGGGGCTCATACGAGCAGTACTTC,CASSPLAGGSYEQYF
TRBV27,NA,NA,TRBJ1-6,TGTGCCAGCACCTCGGACAGCCTCTCCTATAATTCACCCCTCCACTTT,CASTSDSLSYNSPLHF
TRBV5-4,NA,few,TRBJ1-6,TGTGCCAGCAGCTTGGACTCGGGTCGATCACCCCTCCACTTT,CASSLDSGRSPLHF
TRBV15,NA,NA,TRBJ1-2,TGTGCCACCAGCCTCCCCCGACGGGTTTCTGGCTACACCTTC,CATSLPRRVSGYTF
TRBV18,TRBD1,NA,TRBJ1-2,TGTGCCAGCTCACCACCGACAGGGGACGGCTACACCTTC,CASSPPTGDGYTF
TRBV5-8,NA,NA,TRBJ2-7,TGTGCCAGCAGCTTTTCAGGGAACGAGCAGTACTTC,CASSFSGNEQYF
TRBV30,TRBD1,NA,TRBJ1-3,TGTGCCTGGGGACAGGGTAACTCTGGAAACACCATATATTTT,CAWGQGNSGNTIYF
TRBV19,NA,NA,TRBJ2-7,TGTGCCAGTAGTACACAATATAACTCCTACGAGCAGTACTTC,CASSTQYNSYEQYF
TRBV19,NA,once,TRBJ1-1,TGTGCCAGTAGCAGGGATCCTGAAGCTTTCTTT,CASSRDPEAFF
TRBV25-1,NA,NA,TRBJ1-2,TGTGCCACCTCGGACACTAACTATGGCTACACCTTC,CATSDTNYGYTF
TRBV4-2,TRBD2,NA,TRBJ2-5,TGTGCCAGCAGCCAAGATGGGGGACTACAGTACCAAGAGACCCAGTACTTC,CASSQDGGLQYQETQYF
TRBV2,TRBD1,NA,TRBJ1-2,TGTGCCAGCATTAAGGACAGGGTCAATGGCTACACCTTC,CASIKDRVNGYTF